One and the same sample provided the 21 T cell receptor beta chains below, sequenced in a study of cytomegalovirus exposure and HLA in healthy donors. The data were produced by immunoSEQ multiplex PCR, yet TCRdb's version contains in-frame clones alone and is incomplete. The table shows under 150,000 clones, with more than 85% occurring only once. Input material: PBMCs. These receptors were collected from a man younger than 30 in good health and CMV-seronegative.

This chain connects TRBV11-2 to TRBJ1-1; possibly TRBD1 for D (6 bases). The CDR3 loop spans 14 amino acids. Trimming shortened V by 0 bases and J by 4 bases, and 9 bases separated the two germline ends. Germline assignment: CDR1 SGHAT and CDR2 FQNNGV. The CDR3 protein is CASSLDQGPTEAFF. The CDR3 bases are TGTGCCAGCAGCTTAGATCAGGGGCCCACTGAAGCTTTCTTT. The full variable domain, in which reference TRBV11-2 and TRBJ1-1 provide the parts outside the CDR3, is EAGVAQSPRYKIIEKRQSVAFWCNPISGHATLYWYQQILGQGPKLLIQFQNNGVVDDSQLPKDRFSAERLKGVDSTLKIQPAKLEDSAVYLCASSLDQGPTEAFFGQGTRLTVV.

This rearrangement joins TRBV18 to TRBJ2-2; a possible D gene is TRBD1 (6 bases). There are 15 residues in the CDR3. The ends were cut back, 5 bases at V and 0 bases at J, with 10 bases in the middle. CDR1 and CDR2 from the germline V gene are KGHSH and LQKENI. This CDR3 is CASSTGIANTGELFF. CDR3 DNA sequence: TGTGCCAGCTCAACAGGGATTGCGAACACCGGGGAGCTGTTTTTT.

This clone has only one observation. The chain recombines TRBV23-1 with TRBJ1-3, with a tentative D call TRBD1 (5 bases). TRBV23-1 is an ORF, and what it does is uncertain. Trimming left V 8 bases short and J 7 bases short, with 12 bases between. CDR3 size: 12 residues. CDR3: CASGRVKNTIYF. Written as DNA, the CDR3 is TGCGCCAGCGGCAGGGTAAAGAACACCATATATTTT.

This chain's CDR3 is CASSPDSLLRIKPYDTIYF. The CDR3 DNA is TGTGCCAGCAGCCCAGACAGCCTATTACGAATCAAACCCTATGACACCATATATTTT. The gene calls are TRBV9 and TRBJ1-3; tentatively, D is TRBD1 (5 bases). Germline V gene sequence: CDR1 SGDLS, CDR2 YYNGEE. V was trimmed by 4 bases and J by 8 bases, leaving 31 bases between them. The CDR3 runs to 19 residues.

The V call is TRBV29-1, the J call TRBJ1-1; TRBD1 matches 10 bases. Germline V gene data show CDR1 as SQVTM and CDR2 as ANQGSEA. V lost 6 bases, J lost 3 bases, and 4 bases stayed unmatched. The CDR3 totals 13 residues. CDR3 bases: TGCAGCGTCGGACAGGGGGAGTACACTGAAGCTTTCTTT. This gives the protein CSVGQGEYTEAFF. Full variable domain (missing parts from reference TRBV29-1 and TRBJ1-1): SAVISQKPSRDICQRGTSLTIQCQVDSQVTMMFWYRQQPGQSLTLIATANQGSEATYESGFVIDKFPISRPNLTFSTLTVSNMSPEDSSIYLCSVGQGEYTEAFFGQGTRLTVV.

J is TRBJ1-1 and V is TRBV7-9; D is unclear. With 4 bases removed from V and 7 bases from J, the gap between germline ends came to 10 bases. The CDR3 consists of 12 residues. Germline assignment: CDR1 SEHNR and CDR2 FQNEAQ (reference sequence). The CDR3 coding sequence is TGTGCCAGCAGCTCGAGAATTGGTGAAGCTTTCTTT. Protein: CASSSRIGEAFF. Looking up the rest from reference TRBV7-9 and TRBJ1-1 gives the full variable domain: DTGVSQNPRHKITKRGQNVTFRCDPISEHNRLYWYRQTLGQGPEFLTYFQNEAQLEKSRLLSDRFSAERPKGSFSTLEIQRTEQGDSAMYLCASSSRIGEAFFGQGTRLTVV.

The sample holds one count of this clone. This chain's CDR3 is CASSNQGGFGYTF. The CDR3 nucleotides are TGTGCCAGCAGTAACCAGGGGGGTTTTGGCTACACCTTC. V and J are TRBV2 and TRBJ1-2; the match to TRBD1 covers 7 bases. V lost 5 bases, J lost 7 bases, and 7 bases stayed unmatched. CDR1 is SNHLY and CDR2 is FYNNEI in the germline V gene. The CDR3 has 13 amino acids.

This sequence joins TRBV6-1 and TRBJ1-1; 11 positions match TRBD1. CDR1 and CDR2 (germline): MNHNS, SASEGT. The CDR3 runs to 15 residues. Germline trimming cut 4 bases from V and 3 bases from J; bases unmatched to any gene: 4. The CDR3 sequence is CASSARTGGHTEAFF. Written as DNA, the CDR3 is TGTGCCAGCAGTGCCCGGACAGGGGGCCACACTGAAGCTTTCTTT.

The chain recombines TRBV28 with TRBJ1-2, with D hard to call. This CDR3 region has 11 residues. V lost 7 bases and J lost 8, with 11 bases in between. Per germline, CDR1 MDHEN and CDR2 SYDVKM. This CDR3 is CASNRGGGYTF. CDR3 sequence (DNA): TGTGCCAGCAATCGGGGAGGAGGCTACACCTTC.

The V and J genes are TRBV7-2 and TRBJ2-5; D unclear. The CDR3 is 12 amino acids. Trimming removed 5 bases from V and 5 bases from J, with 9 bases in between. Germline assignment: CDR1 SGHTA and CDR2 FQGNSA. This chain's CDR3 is CASSPRRETQYF. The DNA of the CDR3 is TGTGCCAGCAGCCCCCGGCGGGAGACCCAGTACTTC.

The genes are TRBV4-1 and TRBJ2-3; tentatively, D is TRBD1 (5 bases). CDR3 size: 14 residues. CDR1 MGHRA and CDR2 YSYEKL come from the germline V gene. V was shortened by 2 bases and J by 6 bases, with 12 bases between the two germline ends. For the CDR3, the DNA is TGCGCCAGCAGCCAAACTTCCAGGGTTGATACGCAGTATTTT. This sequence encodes CASSQTSRVDTQYF.

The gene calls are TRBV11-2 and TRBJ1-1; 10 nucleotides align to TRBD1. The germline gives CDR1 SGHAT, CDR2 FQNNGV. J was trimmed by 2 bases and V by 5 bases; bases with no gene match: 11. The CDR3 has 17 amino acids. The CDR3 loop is CASSNSPGTGVNTEAFF. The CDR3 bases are TGTGCCAGCAGCAATTCACCGGGGACAGGGGTAAACACTGAAGCTTTCTTT.

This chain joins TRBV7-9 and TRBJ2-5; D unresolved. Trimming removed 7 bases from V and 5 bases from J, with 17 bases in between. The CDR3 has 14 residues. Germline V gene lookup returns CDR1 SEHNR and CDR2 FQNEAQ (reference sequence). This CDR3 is CASTKARVLETQYF. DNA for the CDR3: TGTGCCAGCACCAAGGCCCGGGTTTTGGAGACCCAGTACTTC.

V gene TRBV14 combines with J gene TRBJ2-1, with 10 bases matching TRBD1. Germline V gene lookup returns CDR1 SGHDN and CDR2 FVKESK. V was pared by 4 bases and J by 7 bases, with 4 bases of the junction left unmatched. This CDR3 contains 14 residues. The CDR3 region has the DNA TGTGCCAGCAGCCGCCGGGACAGGGGAAATGAGCAGTTCTTC. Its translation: CASSRRDRGNEQFF.

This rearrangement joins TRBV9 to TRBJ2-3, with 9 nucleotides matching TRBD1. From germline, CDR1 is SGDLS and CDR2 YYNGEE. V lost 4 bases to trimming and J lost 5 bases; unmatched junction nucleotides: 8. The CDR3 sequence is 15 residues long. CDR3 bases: TGTGCCAGCAGCAGCCGGGACAGGGTGTTAGATACGCAGTATTTT. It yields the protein CASSSRDRVLDTQYF.

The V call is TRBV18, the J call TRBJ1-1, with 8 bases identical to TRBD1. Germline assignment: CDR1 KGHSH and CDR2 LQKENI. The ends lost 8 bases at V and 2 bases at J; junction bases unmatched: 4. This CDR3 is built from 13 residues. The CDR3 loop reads CASRGQVNTEAFF. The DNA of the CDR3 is TGTGCCAGCCGGGGACAGGTTAACACTGAAGCTTTCTTT.

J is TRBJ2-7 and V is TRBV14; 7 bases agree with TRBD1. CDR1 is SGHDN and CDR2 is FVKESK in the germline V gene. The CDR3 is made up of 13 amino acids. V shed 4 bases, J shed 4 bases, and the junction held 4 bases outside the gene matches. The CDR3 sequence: CASSLRQGYEQYV. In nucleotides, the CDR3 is TGTGCCAGCAGCCTAAGACAGGGTTACGAGCAGTACGTC.

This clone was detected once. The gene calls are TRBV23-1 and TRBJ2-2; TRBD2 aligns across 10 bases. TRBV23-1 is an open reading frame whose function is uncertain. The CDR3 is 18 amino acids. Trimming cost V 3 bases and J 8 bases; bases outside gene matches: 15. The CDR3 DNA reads TGCGCCAGCAGTCACGTCCCTCTAGCGGGAGCCGTCACGGGGGAGCTGTTTTTT. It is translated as CASSHVPLAGAVTGELFF.

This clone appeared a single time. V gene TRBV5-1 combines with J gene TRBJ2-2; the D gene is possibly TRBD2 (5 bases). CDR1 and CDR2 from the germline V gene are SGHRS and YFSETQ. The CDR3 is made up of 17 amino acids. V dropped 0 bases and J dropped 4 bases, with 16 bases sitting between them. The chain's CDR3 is CASSLAPTAASTGELFF. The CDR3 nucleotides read TGCGCCAGCAGCTTGGCCCCCACAGCGGCGTCCACCGGGGAGCTGTTTTTT. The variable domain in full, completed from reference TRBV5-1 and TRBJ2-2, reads KAGVTQTPRYLIKTRGQQVTLSCSPISGHRSVSWYQQTPGQGLQFLFEYFSETQRNKGNFPGRFSGRQFSNSRSEMNVSTLELGDSALYLCASSLAPTAASTGELFFGEGSRLTVL.

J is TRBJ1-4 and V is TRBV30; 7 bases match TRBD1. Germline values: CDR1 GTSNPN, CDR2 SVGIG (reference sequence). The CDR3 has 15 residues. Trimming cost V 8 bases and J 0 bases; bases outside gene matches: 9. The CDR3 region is CAGTGAFATNEKLFF. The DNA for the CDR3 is TGTGCCGGTACAGGGGCTTTTGCAACTAATGAAAAACTGTTTTTT.

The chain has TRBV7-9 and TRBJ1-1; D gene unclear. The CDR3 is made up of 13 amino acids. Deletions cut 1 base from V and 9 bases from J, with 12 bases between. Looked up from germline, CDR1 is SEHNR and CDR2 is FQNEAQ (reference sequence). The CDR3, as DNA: TGTGCCAGCAGCTTAGGGGAGCGGACTAAAGCTTTCTTT. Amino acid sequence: CASSLGERTKAFF.